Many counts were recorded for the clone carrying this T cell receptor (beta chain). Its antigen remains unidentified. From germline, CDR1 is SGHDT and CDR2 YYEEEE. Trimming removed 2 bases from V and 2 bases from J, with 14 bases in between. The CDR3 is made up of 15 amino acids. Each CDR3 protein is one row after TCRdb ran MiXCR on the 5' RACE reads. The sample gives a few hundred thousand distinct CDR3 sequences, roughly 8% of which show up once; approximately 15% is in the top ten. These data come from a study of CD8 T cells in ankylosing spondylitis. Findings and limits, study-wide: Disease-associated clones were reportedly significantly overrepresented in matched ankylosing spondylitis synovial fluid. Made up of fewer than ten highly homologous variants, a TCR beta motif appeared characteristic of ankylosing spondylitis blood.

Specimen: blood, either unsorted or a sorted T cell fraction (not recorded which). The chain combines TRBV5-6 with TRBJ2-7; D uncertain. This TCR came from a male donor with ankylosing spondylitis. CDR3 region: CASSFGRAQAYEQYF. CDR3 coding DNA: TGTGCCAGCAGCTTCGGACGAGCCCAGGCCTACGAGCAGTACTTC.